Below, 7 T cell receptor beta chains from the same sample are listed, as sequenced in a study of vaccination and CD4 T cells after COVID-19. The treatment here: roughly ten-day PBMC culture with coronavirus spike peptide pools or control peptides (ViraFEST assay). Sequencing of DNA taken from cultured CD4+ T cells relied on the Oncomine TCR Beta short-read assay. Each CDR3 protein gets one entry after TCRdb re-called the PCR reads with MiXCR. The sample lists approximately 15,000 distinct CDR3 sequences, about half seen once, with roughly 13% in the top ten. What these receptors recognize is not known. Material: CD4+ T cells from blood, cultured in vitro. These receptors all come from a human donor who had recovered from COVID-19.

This chain links TRBV20-1 with TRBJ2-7, with 10 bases aligning to TRBD2. J was trimmed by 0 bases and V by 5 bases; bases with no gene match: 4. Germline V gene lookup returns CDR1 DFQATT and CDR2 SNEGSKA (reference sequence). The CDR3 has 14 amino acids. As DNA, the CDR3 is TGCAGTGCTGAGCGGGAGGGCCTCTCCTACGAGCAGTACTTC. Protein product: CSAEREGLSYEQYF.

The V and J genes are TRBV27 and TRBJ2-7; 10 nucleotides align to TRBD2. This CDR3 contains 19 residues. Per germline, CDR1 MNHEY and CDR2 SMNVEV (reference sequence). V shed 4 bases, J shed 6 bases, and the junction held 21 bases outside the gene matches. The CDR3 region is CASSSLKVAGGSHVGEQYF. In DNA, the CDR3 is TGTGCCAGCAGTTCGCTTAAAGTAGCGGGGGGTTCCCATGTCGGCGAGCAGTACTTC.

This clonotype has just a few counts. The rearrangement uses TRBV4-2 and TRBJ2-2; 11 bases are shared with TRBD2. CDR1 and CDR2 from the germline V gene are LGHNA and YNFKEQ. The CDR3 loop spans 18 amino acids. V was clipped by 2 bases and J by 4 bases; unmatched bases: 9. The CDR3 is CASSQRSGLAVSTGELFF. In DNA, the CDR3 is TGTGCCAGCAGCCAAAGGTCGGGACTAGCGGTTTCCACCGGGGAGCTGTTTTTT.

This chain connects TRBV30 to TRBJ2-3, with D tentatively TRBD1 (6 bases). The V gene's germline CDR1 is GTSNPN and CDR2 SVGIG (reference sequence). This CDR3 contains 15 residues. Trimming pared 0 bases from V and 10 bases from J, leaving 20 bases between. CDR3 bases: TGTGCCTGGAGTGTAAGGGCGCGAGCTACAGGGTCGCAGTATTTT. Protein sequence: CAWSVRARATGSQYF.

The chain couples TRBV24-1 to TRBJ2-5, with 7 bases fitting TRBD2. CDR1 is KGHDR, CDR2 SFDVKD, per germline. The CDR3 sequence is 15 residues long. V shed 2 bases and J 4 bases; nucleotides not matched to a gene: 6. CDR3 sequence: CATSDSRGRGETQYF. The CDR3 DNA reads as TGTGCCACCAGTGATTCGCGGGGGAGAGGAGAGACCCAGTACTTC.

The table lists this clonotype with a few counts. The chain has TRBV28 and TRBJ1-5, with 10 nucleotides matching TRBD1. V trimming: 7 bases; J trimming: 6 bases; junction bases outside the gene matches: 6. The CDR3 runs 14 residues. CDR1 is MDHEN and CDR2 is SYDVKM in the germline V gene. The DNA for the CDR3 is TGTGCCAGCATTCTGACAGGGGGCAGTCAGCCCCAGCATTTT. Protein product: CASILTGGSQPQHF.

The chain uses TRBV18 and TRBJ1-1; D gene ambiguous. Trimming stripped 4 bases from V and 3 bases from J, with 9 bases between. Germline V gene lookup returns CDR1 KGHSH and CDR2 LQKENI. The CDR3 totals 13 residues. The CDR3 region is CASSLGLDTEAFF. CDR3 in DNA: TGTGCCAGCTCACTAGGGTTGGACACTGAAGCTTTCTTT.